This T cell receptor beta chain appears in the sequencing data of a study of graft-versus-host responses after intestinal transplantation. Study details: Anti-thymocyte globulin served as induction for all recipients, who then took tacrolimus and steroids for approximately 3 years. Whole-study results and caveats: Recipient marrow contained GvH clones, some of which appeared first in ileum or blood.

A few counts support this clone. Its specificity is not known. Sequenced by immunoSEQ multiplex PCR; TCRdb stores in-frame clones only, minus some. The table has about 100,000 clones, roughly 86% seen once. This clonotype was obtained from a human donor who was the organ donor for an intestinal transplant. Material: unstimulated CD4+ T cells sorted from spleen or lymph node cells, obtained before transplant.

In DNA, the CDR3 is TGTGCCAGCAGCTTACGGGGACAGGGGACCACTGAAGCTTTCTTT. Translation gives CASSLRGQGTTEAFF. V usage is TRBV7-2 and J usage is TRBJ1-1; TRBD1 agrees at 10 bases. In germline, CDR1 is SGHTA, CDR2 FQGNSA. V dropped 2 bases and J dropped 4; count of bases not matched to a gene: 4. The CDR3 has 15 amino acids.